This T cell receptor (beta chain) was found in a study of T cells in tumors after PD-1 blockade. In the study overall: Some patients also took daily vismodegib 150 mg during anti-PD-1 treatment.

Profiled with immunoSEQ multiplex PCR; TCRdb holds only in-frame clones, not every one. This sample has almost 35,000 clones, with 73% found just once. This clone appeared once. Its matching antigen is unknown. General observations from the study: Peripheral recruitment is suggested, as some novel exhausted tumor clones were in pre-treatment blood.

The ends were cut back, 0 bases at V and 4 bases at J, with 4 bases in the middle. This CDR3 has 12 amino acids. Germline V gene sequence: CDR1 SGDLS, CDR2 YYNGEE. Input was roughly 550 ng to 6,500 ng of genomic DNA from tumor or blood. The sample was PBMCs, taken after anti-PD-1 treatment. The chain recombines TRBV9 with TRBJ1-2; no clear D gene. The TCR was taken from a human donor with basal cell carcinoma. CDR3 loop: CASSVVGYGYTF. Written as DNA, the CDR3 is TGTGCCAGCAGCGTAGTCGGCTATGGCTACACCTTC.